This TCR beta chain stems from a study of blood T cell repertoires in COVID-19. The V and J ends lost 5 bases and 3 bases respectively, with 13 bases between them. Germline values: CDR1 SGHTA, CDR2 FQGNSA. The CDR3 sequence is 14 residues long. Generated by immunoSEQ multiplex PCR, the TCRdb table keeps only in-frame clones and is missing some. This sample has about 240,000 clones; roughly 80% occur once, and the top ten carry around 7.5%. This sequence originates from a woman aged 80 or older with COVID-19, enrolled during active disease. The specimen sequenced was peripheral blood. V and J are TRBV7-2 and TRBJ1-2; D gene uncertain. CDR3: CASSPMSRDYGYTF. CDR3 DNA sequence: TGTGCCAGCAGCCCCATGTCTAGAGACTATGGCTACACCTTC.